What follows are 5 T cell receptor beta chains derived from one specimen sequenced in a study of CD8 T cells in ankylosing spondylitis. Via MiXCR, TCRdb re-called the 5' RACE reads, giving one row per CDR3 protein. Of hundreds of thousands of distinct CDR3 sequences in the sample, 12% were seen once. Their antigens are not known. Findings of the study overall: Characteristic of ankylosing spondylitis blood, it appeared, was a TCR beta motif comprising about eight highly homologous variants.

Sequencing input: blood, either unsorted or a sorted T cell fraction (not recorded which). These receptor sequences come from a male donor with ankylosing spondylitis.

This clonotype was seen a handful of times. The rearrangement links TRBV5-1 to TRBJ2-7; tentatively, D is TRBD1 or TRBD2 (5 bases each). CDR3 length: 15 amino acids. V lost 2 bases to trimming and J lost 5 bases, with 17 bases between them. Germline lookup yields CDR1 SGHRS and CDR2 YFSETQ. The CDR3 here is CASSLLQAQADEQYF. DNA of the CDR3: TGCGCCAGCAGCTTATTACAGGCTCAAGCGGACGAGCAGTACTTC.

The CDR3 coding sequence is TGTGCCAGCAGTGGGACAGGGGGTAGAGGGCAGTACTTC. This codes for CASSGTGGRGQYF. This rearrangement joins TRBV2 to TRBJ2-7, with 10 bases identical to TRBD1. This CDR3 contains 13 residues. J gave up 9 bases and V 4 bases, and 6 bases lay outside the gene matches. CDR1 SNHLY and CDR2 FYNNEI come from the germline V gene. Looking up the rest from reference TRBV2 and TRBJ2-7 gives the full variable domain: EPEVTQTPSHQVTQMGQEVILRCVPISNHLYFYWYRQILGQKVEFLVSFYNNEISEKSEIFDDQFSVERPDGSNFTLKIRSTKLEDSAMYFCASSGTGGRGQYFGPGTRLTVT.

The chain is built from TRBV24-1 and TRBJ2-1, with 9 nucleotides matching TRBD2. The CDR3 is 16 residues long. The V segment lost 0 bases and the J segment 3 bases; nucleotides outside the gene matches: 2. Germline V lookup: CDR1 KGHDR, CDR2 SFDVKD. The CDR3 sequence: CATSDLKRGDYNEQFF. As DNA, the CDR3 is TGTGCCACCAGTGATTTGAAGCGGGGGGACTACAATGAGCAGTTCTTC.

For this clonotype: Germline and junction disagree at one end, which may indicate a read error. The rearrangement uses TRBV6-5 and TRBJ2-5, with unresolved D. Germline lookup yields CDR1 MNHEY and CDR2 SVGAGI. The length of the CDR3 is 16 residues. As DNA, the CDR3 is TGTGCCAGCAGTTACTCGAAGTACGGTTTCCAAGAGACCAAGTACTTC. This gives the protein CASSYSKYGFQETKYF.

The chain carries TRBV20-1 and TRBJ2-3, with a tentative D call TRBD2 (6 bases). Trimming pared 2 bases from V and 0 bases from J, leaving 12 bases between. The length of the CDR3 is 15 residues. Per the germline V gene, CDR1 is DFQATT and CDR2 is SNEGSKA (reference sequence). This chain's CDR3 is CSARIADTSTDTQYF. The DNA for the CDR3 is TGCAGTGCTAGAATAGCGGACACCAGCACAGATACGCAGTATTTT.